This T cell receptor beta chain was captured by sequencing in a study of T cell clonotyping in hematopoietic cell transplantation. Broader study findings: After transplant, recipient diversity fell while pathologically expanded clonotypes grew through day 180. At the given depth, recipient repertoires were over 95% de novo clonotypes. Broader posttransplant TCR repertoire diversity was predicted by graft donor and pretransplant recipient Inverse Simpson Index values. No sorting was done, leaving CD4 and CD8 contributions mixed.

Concerning this clone: Its antigen is undetermined.

Assay used: immunoSEQ multiplex PCR; TCRdb lists only in-frame clones, some missing. Among around 4,800 clones listed, about 20% were seen once. Germline V lookup: CDR1 MNHEY, CDR2 SMNVEV (reference sequence). J gave up 4 bases and V 7 bases, and 6 bases lay outside the gene matches. This CDR3 region has 13 residues. The input for sequencing was PBMCs, taken 180 days after allogeneic stem cell transplant. The clonotype was recovered from a male patient aged 18-30 years who had an allogeneic stem cell transplant, so the T cells may come from the graft donor. Some clones in this sample may be carry-over from other donors' samples. The rearrangement uses TRBV27 and TRBJ1-1; 7 bases are a match to TRBD1. The chain's CDR3 is CASNTQGFTEAFF. CDR3 DNA: TGTGCCAGCAACACACAGGGGTTCACTGAAGCTTTCTTT.